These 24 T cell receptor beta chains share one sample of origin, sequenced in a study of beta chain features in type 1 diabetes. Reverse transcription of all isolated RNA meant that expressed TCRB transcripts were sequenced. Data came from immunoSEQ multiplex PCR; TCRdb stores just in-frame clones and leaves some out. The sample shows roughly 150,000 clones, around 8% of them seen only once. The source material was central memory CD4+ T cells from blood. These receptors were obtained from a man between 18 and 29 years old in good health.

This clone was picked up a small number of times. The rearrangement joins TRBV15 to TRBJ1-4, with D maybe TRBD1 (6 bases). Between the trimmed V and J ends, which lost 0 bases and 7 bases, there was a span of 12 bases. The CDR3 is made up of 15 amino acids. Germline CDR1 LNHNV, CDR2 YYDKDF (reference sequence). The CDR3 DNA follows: TGTGCCACCAGCAGAGACGGGGGGCTAGGTGAAAAACTGTTTTTT. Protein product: CATSRDGGLGEKLFF.

The CDR3 loop reads CASSLAGQSYSPLHF. The CDR3 DNA is TGTGCCAGCAGTTTAGCGGGACAGTCATACTCACCCCTCCACTTT. V and J are TRBV27 and TRBJ1-6; 7 bases match TRBD1. J was trimmed by 10 bases and V by 2 bases; bases with no gene match: 8. The length of the CDR3 is 15 residues. The germline CDR1 and CDR2 sequences are MNHEY and SMNVEV (reference sequence).

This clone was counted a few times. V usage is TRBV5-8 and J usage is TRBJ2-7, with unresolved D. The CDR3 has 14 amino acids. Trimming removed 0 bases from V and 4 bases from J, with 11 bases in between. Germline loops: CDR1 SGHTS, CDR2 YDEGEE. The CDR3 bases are TGTGCCAGCAGCTTGGGCCCGACAACTTACGAGCAGTACTTC. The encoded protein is CASSLGPTTYEQYF.

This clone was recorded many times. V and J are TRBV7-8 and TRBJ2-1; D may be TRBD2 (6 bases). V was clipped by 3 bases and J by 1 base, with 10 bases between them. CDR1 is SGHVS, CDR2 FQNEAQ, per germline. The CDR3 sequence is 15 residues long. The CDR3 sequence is CASSLGGRSYNEQFF. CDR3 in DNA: TGTGCCAGCAGCTTGGGGGGAAGGTCCTACAATGAGCAGTTCTTC.

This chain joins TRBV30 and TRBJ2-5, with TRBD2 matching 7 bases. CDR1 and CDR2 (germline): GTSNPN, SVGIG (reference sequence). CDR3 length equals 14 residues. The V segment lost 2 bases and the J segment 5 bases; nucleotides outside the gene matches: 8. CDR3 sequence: CAWSLGGGSETQYF. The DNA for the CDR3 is TGTGCCTGGAGTCTCGGCGGGGGATCCGAGACCCAGTACTTC.

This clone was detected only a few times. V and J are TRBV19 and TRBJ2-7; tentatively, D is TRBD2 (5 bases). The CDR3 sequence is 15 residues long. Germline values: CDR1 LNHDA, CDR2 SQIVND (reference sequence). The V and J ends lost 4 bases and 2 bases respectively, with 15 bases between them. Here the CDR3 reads CASSTSGLSTYEQYF. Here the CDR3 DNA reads TGTGCCAGTAGTACCAGCGGTCTGAGTACCTACGAGCAGTACTTC.

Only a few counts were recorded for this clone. The CDR3 sequence is CASTTTGQGNSYEQYF. The CDR3 nucleotides read TGTGCCAGCACGACAACGGGACAGGGCAACTCCTACGAGCAGTACTTC. The chain carries TRBV19 and TRBJ2-7, with 9 bases identical to TRBD1. The CDR3 length is 16 residues. CDR1 is LNHDA and CDR2 is SQIVND in the germline V gene (reference sequence). Trimming removed 9 bases from V and 0 bases from J; junction bases left unmatched: 12.

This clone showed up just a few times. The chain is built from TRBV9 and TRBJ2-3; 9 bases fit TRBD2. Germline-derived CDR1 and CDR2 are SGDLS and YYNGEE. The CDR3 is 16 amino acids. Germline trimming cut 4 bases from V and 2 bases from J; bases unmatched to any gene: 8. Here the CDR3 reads CASSSRLAGITDTQYF. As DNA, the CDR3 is TGTGCCAGCAGCTCTCGGCTAGCGGGGATCACAGATACGCAGTATTTT.

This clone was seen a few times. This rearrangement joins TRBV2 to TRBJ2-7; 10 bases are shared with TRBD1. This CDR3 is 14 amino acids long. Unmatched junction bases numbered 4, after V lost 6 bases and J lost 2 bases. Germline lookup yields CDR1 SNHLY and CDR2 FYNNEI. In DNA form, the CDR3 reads TGTGCCAGCAGATCCGGGACAGGGGCCTACGAGCAGTACTTC. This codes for CASRSGTGAYEQYF.

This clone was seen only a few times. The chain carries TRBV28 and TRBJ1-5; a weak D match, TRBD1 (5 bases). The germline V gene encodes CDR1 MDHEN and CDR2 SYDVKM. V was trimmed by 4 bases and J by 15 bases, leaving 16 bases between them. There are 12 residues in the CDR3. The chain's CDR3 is CASSSWGQPPHF. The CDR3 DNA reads TGTGCCAGCAGTTCATGGGGCCAACCTCCGCATTTT. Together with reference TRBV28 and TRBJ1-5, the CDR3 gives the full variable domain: DVKVTQSSRYLVKRTGEKVFLECVQDMDHENMFWYRQDPGLGLRLIYFSYDVKMKEKGDIPEGYSVSREKKERFSLILESASTNQTSMYLCASSSWGQPPHFGDGTRLSIL.

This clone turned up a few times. The CDR3 DNA reads as TGTGCCAGCAGCCCCGGGGTCTCGAACACTGAAGCTTTCTTT. This encodes CASSPGVSNTEAFF. V usage is TRBV7-2 and J usage is TRBJ1-1; D is ambiguous. The CDR3 is made up of 14 amino acids. Per the germline V gene, CDR1 is SGHTA and CDR2 is FQGNSA. Trimming removed 5 bases at V and 1 base at J, with 11 bases between.

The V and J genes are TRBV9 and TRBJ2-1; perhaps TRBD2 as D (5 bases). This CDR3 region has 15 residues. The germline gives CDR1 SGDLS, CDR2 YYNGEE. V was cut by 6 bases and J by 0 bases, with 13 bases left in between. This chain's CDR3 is CASTDAGGSYNEQFF. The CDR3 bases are TGTGCCAGCACTGACGCCGGAGGCTCCTACAATGAGCAGTTCTTC.

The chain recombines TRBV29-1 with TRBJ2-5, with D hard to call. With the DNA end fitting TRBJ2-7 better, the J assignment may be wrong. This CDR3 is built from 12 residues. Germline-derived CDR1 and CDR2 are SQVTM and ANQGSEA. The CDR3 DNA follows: TGCAGCGTTGGGCCTTCTAGAGTCGAGCAGTACTTC. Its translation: CSVGPSRVEQYF.

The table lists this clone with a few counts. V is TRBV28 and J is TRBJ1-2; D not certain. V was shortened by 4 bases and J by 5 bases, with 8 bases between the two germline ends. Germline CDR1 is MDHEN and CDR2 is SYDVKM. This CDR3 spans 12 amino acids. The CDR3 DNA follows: TGTGCCAGCAGTTGGATCGGGTATGGCTACACCTTC. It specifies CASSWIGYGYTF.

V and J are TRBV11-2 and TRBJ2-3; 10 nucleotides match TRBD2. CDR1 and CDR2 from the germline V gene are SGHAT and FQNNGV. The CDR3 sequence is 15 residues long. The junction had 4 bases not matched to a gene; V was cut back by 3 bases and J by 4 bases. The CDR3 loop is CASSFNLAGADTQYF. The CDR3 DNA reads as TGTGCCAGCAGCTTCAACCTAGCGGGAGCAGATACGCAGTATTTT.

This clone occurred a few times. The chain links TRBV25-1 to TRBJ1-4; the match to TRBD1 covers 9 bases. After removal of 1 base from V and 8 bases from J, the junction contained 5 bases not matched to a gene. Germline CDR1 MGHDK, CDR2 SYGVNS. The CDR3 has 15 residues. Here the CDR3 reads CASSELGTGIEKLFF. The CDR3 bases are TGTGCCAGCAGTGAATTGGGGACAGGGATAGAAAAACTGTTTTTT.

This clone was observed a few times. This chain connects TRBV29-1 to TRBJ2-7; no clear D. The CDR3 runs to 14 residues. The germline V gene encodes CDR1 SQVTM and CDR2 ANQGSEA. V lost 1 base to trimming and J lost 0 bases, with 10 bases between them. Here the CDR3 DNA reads TGCAGCGTTGAAGTGGGTTCGGGCTCCTACGAGCAGTACTTC. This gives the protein CSVEVGSGSYEQYF.

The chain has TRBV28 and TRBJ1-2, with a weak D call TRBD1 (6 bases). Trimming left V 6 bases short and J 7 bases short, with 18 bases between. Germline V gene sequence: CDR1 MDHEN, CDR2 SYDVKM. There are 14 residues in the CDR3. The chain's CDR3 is CASSIHRQASGYTF. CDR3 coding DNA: TGTGCCAGCAGCATTCATCGACAGGCGAGTGGCTACACCTTC.

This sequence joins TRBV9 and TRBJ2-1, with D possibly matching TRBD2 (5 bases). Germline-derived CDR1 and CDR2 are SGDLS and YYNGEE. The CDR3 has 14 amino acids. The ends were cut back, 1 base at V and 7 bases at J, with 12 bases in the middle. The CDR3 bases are TGTGCCAGCAGCGTAATGGGGAGCTCGAATGAGCAGTTCTTC. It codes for CASSVMGSSNEQFF.

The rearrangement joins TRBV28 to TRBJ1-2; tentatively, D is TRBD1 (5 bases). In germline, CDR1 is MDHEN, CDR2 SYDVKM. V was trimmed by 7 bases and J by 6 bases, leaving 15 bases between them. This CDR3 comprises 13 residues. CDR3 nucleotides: TGTGCCAGCACTCCGGGCGGGACCAATGGCTACACCTTC. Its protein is CASTPGGTNGYTF.

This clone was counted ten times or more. CDR3 coding DNA: TGTGCCAGTATGGGCATAAGGAGGACCGGGGAGCTGTTTTTT. It codes for CASMGIRRTGELFF. This chain links TRBV19 with TRBJ2-2; D perhaps matches TRBD2 (5 bases). This CDR3 has 14 residues. V was pared by 7 bases and J by 5 bases, with 14 bases between. Germline CDR1 and CDR2: LNHDA and SQIVND (reference sequence).

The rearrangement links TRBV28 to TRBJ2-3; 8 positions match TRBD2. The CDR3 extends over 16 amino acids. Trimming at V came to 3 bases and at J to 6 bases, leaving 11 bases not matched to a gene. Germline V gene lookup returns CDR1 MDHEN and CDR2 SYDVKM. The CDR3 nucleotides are TGTGCCAGCAGTTTTGGCGGGGGGATTTACACGGATACGCAGTATTTT. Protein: CASSFGGGIYTDTQYF.

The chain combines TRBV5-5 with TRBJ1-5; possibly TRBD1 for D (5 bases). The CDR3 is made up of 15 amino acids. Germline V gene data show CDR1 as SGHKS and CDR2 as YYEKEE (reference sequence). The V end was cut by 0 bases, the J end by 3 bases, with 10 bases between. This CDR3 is CASSLGQKDNQPQHF. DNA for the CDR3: TGTGCCAGCAGCTTGGGACAGAAGGACAATCAGCCCCAGCATTTT. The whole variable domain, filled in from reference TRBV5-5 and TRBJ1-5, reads DAGVTQSPTHLIKTRGQQVTLRCSPISGHKSVSWYQQVLGQGPQFIFQYYEKEERGRGNFPDRFSARQFPNYSSELNVNALLLGDSALYLCASSLGQKDNQPQHFGDGTRLSIL.

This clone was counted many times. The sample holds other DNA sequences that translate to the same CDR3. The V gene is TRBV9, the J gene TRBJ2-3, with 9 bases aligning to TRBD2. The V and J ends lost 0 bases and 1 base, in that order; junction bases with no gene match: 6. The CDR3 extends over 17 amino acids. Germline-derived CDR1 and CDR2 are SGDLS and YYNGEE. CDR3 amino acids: CASSVVGGGAGTDTQYF. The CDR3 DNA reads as TGTGCCAGCAGCGTAGTGGGCGGGGGGGCTGGCACAGATACGCAGTATTTT.